This T cell receptor (beta chain) is from a study of cytomegalovirus exposure and HLA in healthy donors. About the study: Inside one of the first data releases sat some 85 million unique TCRs taken from HLA-typed donors. The study placed 70% to 90% of its 398 genotyped donors in the Caucasian-associated ancestry cluster.

On this clone itself: Its antigen remains unidentified.

The PCR employed 60 Vbeta primers together with 13 Jbeta primers. Produced via immunoSEQ multiplex PCR; TCRdb's table is partial and in-frame only. This sample has fewer than 200,000 clones, with under 90% found just once. Broader study findings: The sole available immune exposure information was CMV serostatus.

The junction had 4 bases not matched to a gene; V was cut back by 2 bases and J by 2 bases. This CDR3 region has 15 residues. Germline CDR1 reads SGHTA; CDR2 reads FQGTGA. V is TRBV7-3 and J is TRBJ2-5, with 8 bases lining up with TRBD1. The material sequenced was PBMCs. The source is a male donor in good health and CMV-seronegative. CDR3 coding DNA: TGTGCCAGCAGCTTATTGGGACAGGCGCAAGAGACCCAGTACTTC. Translating gives CASSLLGQAQETQYF.